A single sample is the source of the 3 T cell receptor beta chains below, sequenced in a study of T cell responses to AZD1222 COVID-19 vaccine. TCRdb's table, derived via immunoSEQ multiplex PCR, lists solely in-frame clones and lacks some. Among 90,000 to 150,000 clones, 85% to 90% were seen once, and the ten largest hold roughly 7.7%. This specimen consisted of peripheral blood, obtained on day 0 of AZD1222 vaccination. The origin of the receptors is an adult in good health.

The chain links TRBV7-2 to TRBJ2-1; no definite D call. CDR1 SGHTA and CDR2 FQGNSA come from the germline V gene. This CDR3 comprises 11 residues. Trimming removed 5 bases at V and 7 bases at J, with 6 bases between. The CDR3 reads CASSPRNEQFF. Written as DNA, the CDR3 is TGTGCCAGCAGCCCCAGGAATGAGCAGTTCTTC.

The V and J genes are TRBV6-6 and TRBJ1-2; 7 bases map to TRBD1. The junction had 11 bases not matched to a gene; V was cut back by 5 bases and J by 8 bases. Germline V CDR1 and CDR2: MNHNY, SVGAGI (reference sequence). The CDR3 has 14 residues. Here the CDR3 reads CASSRDSKLLGYTF. CDR3 in DNA: TGTGCCAGCAGTCGGGACAGTAAACTTTTAGGCTACACCTTC.

The chain is built from TRBV19 and TRBJ1-1; D remains ambiguous. Germline V gene sequence: CDR1 LNHDA, CDR2 SQIVND (reference sequence). V lost 4 bases, J lost 0 bases, and 12 bases lay in between. The CDR3 is 15 amino acids. Here the CDR3 DNA reads TGTGCCAGTAGTACCCAGGCCTCATTGAACACTGAAGCTTTCTTT. Translating gives CASSTQASLNTEAFF.